What follows are 23 T cell receptor beta chains derived from one specimen sequenced in a study of Ad26.COV2.S vaccination and SARS-CoV-2 variants. Libraries were prepared by immunoSEQ multiplex PCR; TCRdb keeps only in-frame clonotypes and omits some of them. The table includes 300,000 to 350,000 clones, 85% to 90% detected once. Treatment: some 19 received Ad26.COV2.S at low or high dose, single or two shots; 5 received placebo; per-sample allocation not given. Day 63 after the first vaccine or placebo injection was the time point for sampling. This specimen consisted of peripheral blood, obtained in a trial of Ad26.COV2.S vaccine versus placebo. The receptors derive from a person between 18 and 65 years old who received the Ad26.COV2.S COVID-19 vaccine or a placebo.

The DNA of the CDR3 is TGCGCCAGCAGCCAATCCATCGGCCACAATGAGCAGTTCTTC. Amino acids: CASSQSIGHNEQFF. V is TRBV4-1 and J is TRBJ2-1; D not resolved. Trimming pared 2 bases from V and 5 bases from J, leaving 10 bases between. The length of the CDR3 is 14 residues. Per the germline V gene, CDR1 is MGHRA and CDR2 is YSYEKL.

This clone has a single count. V usage is TRBV30 and J usage is TRBJ2-4; TRBD1 or TRBD2 may be the D gene (5 bases each). The V end lost 8 bases, the J end lost 0 bases, and 11 bases lay between the germline ends. Germline V gene lookup returns CDR1 GTSNPN and CDR2 SVGIG (reference sequence). This CDR3 has 13 residues. CDR3: CALLGVAKNIQYF. In DNA, the CDR3 is TGTGCCCTCCTGGGGGTAGCCAAAAACATTCAGTACTTC.

This chain joins TRBV11-2 and TRBJ1-4; 8 bases match TRBD1. The junction had 5 bases not matched to a gene; V was cut back by 5 bases and J by 3 bases. The CDR3 has 15 amino acids. Germline V CDR1 and CDR2: SGHAT, FQNNGV. CDR3 loop: CASSPRQGSNEKLFF. The CDR3 bases are TGTGCCAGCAGCCCTCGACAGGGGTCTAATGAAAAACTGTTTTTT.

The table lists this clone with a count of one. The CDR3 loop is CASSDGGLTGYTF. The DNA of the CDR3 is TGTGCCAGCAGTGATGGGGGGCTGACTGGCTACACCTTC. The V call is TRBV6-4, the J call TRBJ1-2, with a tentative D call TRBD1 (6 bases). CDR1 MRHNA and CDR2 SNTAGT come from the germline V gene. CDR3 length: 13 residues. V lost 3 bases and J 7 bases, leaving 12 bases between the germline ends.

Points on this clone: In the same sample, other DNA sequences code for this CDR3. V usage is TRBV19 and J usage is TRBJ2-2; 10 bases line up with TRBD1. The CDR3 sequence is 14 residues long. The junction had 2 bases not matched to a gene; V was cut back by 3 bases and J by 7 bases. Germline V lookup: CDR1 LNHDA, CDR2 SQIVND (reference sequence). CDR3 nucleotides: TGTGCCAGTAGTATGGGACAGGGGATCGGGGAGCTGTTTTTT. It yields the protein CASSMGQGIGELFF.

The rearrangement uses TRBV27 and TRBJ2-2, with TRBD2 identical over 12 bases. The V gene end was trimmed by 7 bases and the J gene end by 7 bases; junction bases not matched to a gene: 13. From germline, CDR1 is MNHEY and CDR2 SMNVEV (reference sequence). The CDR3 has 17 residues. The CDR3 nucleotides are TGTGCCAGCACCTCGGGACTAGCGGGCGTGGGGAACGGGGAGCTGTTTTTT. Its translation is CASTSGLAGVGNGELFF.

The chain joins TRBV4-1 to TRBJ1-1; no clear D. Germline assignment: CDR1 MGHRA and CDR2 YSYEKL. The CDR3 has 13 amino acids. V was trimmed by 8 bases and J by 1 base, leaving 11 bases between them. CDR3 nucleotide sequence: TGCGCCAGCGGTCGACTGGCGAACACTGAAGCTTTCTTT. It yields the protein CASGRLANTEAFF.

The V and J genes are TRBV18 and TRBJ1-5, with 7 bases lining up with TRBD1. The CDR3 covers 15 residues. V dropped 5 bases and J dropped 3; count of bases not matched to a gene: 7. In germline, CDR1 is KGHSH, CDR2 LQKENI. The CDR3 sequence: CASSLTGNNNQPQHF. The CDR3 nucleotides are TGTGCCAGCTCATTGACAGGGAATAACAATCAGCCCCAGCATTTT.

The chain is built from TRBV7-6 and TRBJ2-7; no clear D gene. V gave up 5 bases and J gave up 2 bases, with 10 bases separating them. The CDR3 spans 13 residues. Per germline, CDR1 SGHVS and CDR2 FNYEAQ. CDR3 nucleotide sequence: TGTGCCAGCAGCGATTCCCAGACCTACGAGCAGTACTTC. The encoded protein is CASSDSQTYEQYF.

This chain joins TRBV6-6 and TRBJ2-7; 10 nucleotides agree with TRBD1. This CDR3 spans 15 amino acids. The J segment lost 5 bases and the V segment lost 6 bases, leaving 10 bases of the junction unmatched. Germline-derived CDR1 and CDR2 are MNHNY and SVGAGI (reference sequence). The CDR3, as DNA: TGTGCCAGCAGCCGAGGACAGGGGGAGTTTCACGAGCAGTACGTC. It codes for CASSRGQGEFHEQYV.

V gene TRBV19 combines with J gene TRBJ1-2, with 8 bases aligning to TRBD1. Germline trimming cut 7 bases from V and 8 bases from J; bases unmatched to any gene: 15. Per the germline V gene, CDR1 is LNHDA and CDR2 is SQIVND (reference sequence). The length of the CDR3 is 15 residues. CDR3 nucleotides: TGTGCCAGTACCAGACAGGGGCCCTTCCTTGGGGGCTACACCTTC. Protein sequence: CASTRQGPFLGGYTF. Using reference TRBV19 and TRBJ1-2 for the parts outside the CDR3, the full variable domain is DGGITQSPKYLFRKEGQNVTLSCEQNLNHDAMYWYRQDPGQGLRLIYYSQIVNDFQKGDIAEGYSVSREKKESFPLTVTSAQKNPTAFYLCASTRQGPFLGGYTFGSGTRLTVV.

The chain joins TRBV7-2 to TRBJ2-5, with TRBD1 as a possible D gene (7 bases). This CDR3 spans 15 amino acids. From germline, CDR1 is SGHTA and CDR2 FQGNSA. Trimming cost V 0 bases and J 5 bases, with 13 bases left between them. The CDR3 DNA is TGTGCCAGCAGCTTAGCAGGGGGCGCGGGGGAGACCCAGTACTTC. This sequence encodes CASSLAGGAGETQYF. Full variable domain (rest looked up from reference TRBV7-2 and TRBJ2-5): GAGVSQSPSNKVTEKGKDVELRCDPISGHTALYWYRQSLGQGLEFLIYFQGNSAPDKSGLPSDRFSAERTGGSVSTLTIQRTQQEDSAVYLCASSLAGGAGETQYFGPGTRLLVL.

The chain couples TRBV19 to TRBJ2-7; the D gene is possibly TRBD2 (6 bases). The V end lost 1 base, the J end lost 0 bases, and 13 bases lay between the germline ends. The CDR3 is made up of 16 amino acids. Germline V gene lookup returns CDR1 LNHDA and CDR2 SQIVND (reference sequence). The CDR3, as DNA: TGTGCCAGTAGTATAGGTGCAGGAGGGTTCTCCTACGAGCAGTACTTC. It encodes CASSIGAGGFSYEQYF. The full variable domain, its missing parts supplied by reference TRBV19 and TRBJ2-7, is DGGITQSPKYLFRKEGQNVTLSCEQNLNHDAMYWYRQDPGQGLRLIYYSQIVNDFQKGDIAEGYSVSREKKESFPLTVTSAQKNPTAFYLCASSIGAGGFSYEQYFGPGTRLTVT.

The chain combines TRBV6-2 or TRBV6-3 with TRBJ1-1, with D hard to call. This CDR3 is built from 11 residues. The germline V gene encodes CDR1 MNHEY and CDR2 SVGEGT. Trimming pared 5 bases from V and 8 bases from J, leaving 9 bases between. The CDR3: CASSQPKEAFF. CDR3 nucleotides: TGTGCCAGCAGTCAACCTAAGGAAGCTTTCTTT.

The rearrangement uses TRBV6-2 or TRBV6-3 and TRBJ2-5; D gene unclear. Germline lookup yields CDR1 MNHEY and CDR2 SVGEGT. V lost 2 bases and J 0 bases, leaving 4 bases between the germline ends. This CDR3 spans 13 amino acids. Here the CDR3 reads CASSYANQETQYF. The CDR3, as DNA: TGTGCCAGCAGTTACGCCAACCAAGAGACCCAGTACTTC.

The chain combines TRBV20-1 with TRBJ2-2; a possible D gene is TRBD1 (5 bases). This CDR3 comprises 16 residues. The germline V and J ends were trimmed by 3 bases and 0 bases, with 14 bases remaining between them. Germline CDR1 and CDR2: DFQATT and SNEGSKA (reference sequence). This chain's CDR3 is CSASDLKGSNTGELFF. CDR3 DNA: TGCAGTGCTAGTGACCTGAAGGGGTCGAACACCGGGGAGCTGTTTTTT.

This chain links TRBV28 with TRBJ2-5; no clear D gene. Trimming removed 3 bases at V and 2 bases at J, with 16 bases between. CDR3 length: 16 amino acids. Germline CDR1 and CDR2: MDHEN and SYDVKM. The CDR3 protein is CASSFYSARVQETQYF. The CDR3 bases are TGTGCCAGCAGTTTTTATTCCGCCAGAGTTCAAGAGACCCAGTACTTC.

Only one count was recorded for this clone. The V call is TRBV2, the J call TRBJ2-3, with D hard to call. Germline V gene lookup returns CDR1 SNHLY and CDR2 FYNNEI. V dropped 2 bases and J dropped 6 bases, with 21 bases sitting between them. This CDR3 is 17 amino acids long. The CDR3 coding sequence is TGTGCCAGCAGTGAAACGGGCCTCCTAAACAGTGTGGATACGCAGTATTTT. As protein: CASSETGLLNSVDTQYF.

This chain connects TRBV12-3 or TRBV12-4 to TRBJ1-1; no definite D call. This CDR3 comprises 12 residues. Trimming shortened V by 7 bases and J by 0 bases, and 6 bases separated the two germline ends. The DNA for the CDR3 is TGTGCCAGCACCCCCTTGAACACTGAAGCTTTCTTT. Amino acid sequence: CASTPLNTEAFF.

The J gene is TRBJ2-1, the V gene TRBV7-9, with 8 bases that match TRBD1. Per germline, CDR1 SEHNR and CDR2 FQNEAQ (reference sequence). The CDR3 length is 15 residues. V shed 5 bases, J shed 4 bases, and the junction held 7 bases outside the gene matches. The CDR3 coding sequence is TGTGCCAGCAGCCTGCGGACAGGGACGTACAATGAGCAGTTCTTC. Amino acids: CASSLRTGTYNEQFF.

This chain joins TRBV4-3 and TRBJ2-1; possible D gene TRBD2, 6 bases. V lost 0 bases to trimming and J lost 7 bases, with 13 bases between them. The germline gives CDR1 LGHNA, CDR2 YSLEER. The CDR3 has 15 residues. CDR3 DNA sequence: TGCGCCAGCAGCCAAGATATCGGGGGTGTGAATGAGCAGTTCTTC. Translation: CASSQDIGGVNEQFF.

The chain has TRBV7-2 and TRBJ2-1; 11 bases are a match to TRBD2. The CDR3 is made up of 16 amino acids. The germline V gene encodes CDR1 SGHTA and CDR2 FQGNSA. Trimming took 3 bases from V and 4 from J; bases not matched to a gene: 5. In DNA form, the CDR3 reads TGTGCCAGCAGCTTGCTAGCGGGGGGTACGTACAATGAGCAGTTCTTC. This codes for CASSLLAGGTYNEQFF.

As concerns this clone: This specimen includes other DNA sequences encoding the same CDR3. This sequence joins TRBV29-1 and TRBJ1-1; maybe TRBD1 (5 bases). CDR3 length equals 13 residues. The V gene's germline CDR1 is SQVTM and CDR2 ANQGSEA. The V and J ends lost 4 bases and 0 bases respectively, with 9 bases between them. DNA for the CDR3: TGCAGCGTTGGGGGCAGACTGAACACTGAAGCTTTCTTT. Protein: CSVGGRLNTEAFF. Drawing the rest from reference TRBV29-1 and TRBJ1-1, the complete variable domain is SAVISQKPSRDICQRGTSLTIQCQVDSQVTMMFWYRQQPGQSLTLIATANQGSEATYESGFVIDKFPISRPNLTFSTLTVSNMSPEDSSIYLCSVGGRLNTEAFFGQGTRLTVV.